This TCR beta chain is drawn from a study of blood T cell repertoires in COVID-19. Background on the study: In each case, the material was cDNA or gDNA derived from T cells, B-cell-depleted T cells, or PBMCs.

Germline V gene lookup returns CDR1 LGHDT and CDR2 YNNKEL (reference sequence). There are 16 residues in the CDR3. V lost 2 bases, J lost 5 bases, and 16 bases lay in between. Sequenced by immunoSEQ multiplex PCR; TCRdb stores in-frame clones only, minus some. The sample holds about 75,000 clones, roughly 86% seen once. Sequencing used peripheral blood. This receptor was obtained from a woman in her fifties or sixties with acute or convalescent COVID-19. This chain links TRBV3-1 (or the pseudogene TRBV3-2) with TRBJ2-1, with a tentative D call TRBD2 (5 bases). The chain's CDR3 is CASSQTPRGFDNEQFF. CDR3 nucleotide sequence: TGTGCCAGCAGCCAAACGCCCCGAGGGTTCGACAATGAGCAGTTCTTC.